The 32 T cell receptor beta chains below come from one sample, sequenced in a study of radiation and T cells in renal cell carcinoma. Noted time point: baseline pretreatment blood. Treatment defined: 15 Gy SBRT to primary tumor, nephrectomy 4 weeks later. The repertoire was sequenced with immunoSEQ multiplex PCR; TCRdb's copy has only in-frame clones and lacks some. The sample holds tens of thousands of clones, about 80% seen once. The sequencing used blood, collected from a patient whose treatment included radiotherapy and nephrectomy. These TCRs come from a man aged 55 to 70 with renal cell carcinoma.

The V call is TRBV4-3, the J call TRBJ2-1, with a tentative D call TRBD1 (6 bases). Germline V lookup: CDR1 LGHNA, CDR2 YSLEER. The CDR3 length is 15 residues. Trimming pared 0 bases from V and 8 bases from J, leaving 14 bases between. The chain's CDR3 is CASSQDPGWGHEQFF. The CDR3 bases are TGCGCCAGCAGCCAAGATCCGGGATGGGGGCATGAGCAGTTCTTC.

The CDR3 nucleotides read TGTGCCAGCTCACCAAGTGCAGGCAGCGAGCAGTATTTT. This translates into CASSPSAGSEQYF. J is TRBJ2-3 and V is TRBV18, with D hard to call. The CDR3 is made up of 13 amino acids. The V end lost 2 bases, the J end lost 11 bases, and 14 bases lay between the germline ends. CDR1 and CDR2 (germline): KGHSH, LQKENI.

The V and J genes are TRBV6-1 and TRBJ2-1; the D gene could be TRBD1 or TRBD2 (5 bases each). Germline values: CDR1 MNHNS, CDR2 SASEGT. Trimming shortened V by 4 bases and J by 0 bases, and 13 bases separated the two germline ends. This CDR3 comprises 16 residues. CDR3 coding DNA: TGTGCCAGCAGTGGGGACCGCCCGAGCTCCTACAATGAGCAGTTCTTC. Residues: CASSGDRPSSYNEQFF.

The gene calls are TRBV7-2 and TRBJ2-3; tentatively, D is TRBD2 (6 bases). The germline CDR1 and CDR2 sequences are SGHTA and FQGNSA. This CDR3 spans 14 amino acids. V shed 1 base and J shed 4 bases, with 9 bases lying between them. CDR3: CASSLGAGPDTQYF. In DNA, the CDR3 is TGTGCCAGCAGCTTAGGAGCGGGCCCAGATACGCAGTATTTT.

The J gene is TRBJ1-5, the V gene TRBV7-2; D is unresolved. V was cut by 3 bases and J by 6 bases, with 6 bases left in between. There are 12 residues in the CDR3. Germline CDR1 and CDR2: SGHTA and FQGNSA. The CDR3 spells CASSLNGQPQHF. Here the CDR3 DNA reads TGTGCCAGCAGCTTGAATGGTCAGCCCCAGCATTTT.

The J gene is TRBJ1-6, the V gene TRBV25-1; no clear D. Trimming cost V 1 base and J 10 bases, with 14 bases left between them. The length of the CDR3 is 15 residues. Germline CDR1 reads MGHDK; CDR2 reads SYGVNS. For the CDR3, the DNA is TGTGCCAGCAGTGAATGGAGAGAGGGTGGATCACCCCTCCACTTT. Residues: CASSEWREGGSPLHF.

CDR3 DNA: TGTGCCATCAGTGAGCGGGAGGGATTCAGGAAGGATACGCAGTATTTT. It codes for CAISEREGFRKDTQYF. V gene TRBV10-3 combines with J gene TRBJ2-3; 8 bases match TRBD2. Trimming at V came to 2 bases and at J to 6 bases, leaving 10 bases not matched to a gene. This CDR3 is built from 16 residues. CDR1 ENHRY and CDR2 SYGVKD come from the germline V gene.

The chain combines TRBV29-1 with TRBJ2-1; the D call may be TRBD1 or TRBD2 (6 bases each). CDR1 and CDR2 from the germline V gene are SQVTM and ANQGSEA. Trimming took off 0 bases at V and 2 bases at J, with 14 bases between the two ends. This CDR3 is 16 amino acids long. CDR3 loop: CSVEDRRRGAYNEQFF. In nucleotides, the CDR3 is TGCAGCGTTGAAGACAGGCGGAGGGGGGCCTACAATGAGCAGTTCTTC.

V is TRBV7-6 and J is TRBJ2-1, with D possibly TRBD1 on 5 matching bases. Germline assignment: CDR1 SGHVS and CDR2 FNYEAQ. The V gene lost 3 bases and the J gene lost 4 bases, with 7 bases spanning the gap. CDR3 size: 13 residues. CDR3 nucleotides: TGTGCCAGCAGCTTGGGGCTATACAATGAGCAGTTCTTC. Protein product: CASSLGLYNEQFF.

This sequence joins TRBV5-6 and TRBJ2-5; D call uncertain. This CDR3 region has 13 residues. Germline V lookup: CDR1 SGHDT, CDR2 YYEEEE. V was pared by 2 bases and J by 5 bases, with 10 bases between. The CDR3 loop reads CASSFFSPETQYF. For the CDR3, the DNA is TGTGCCAGCAGCTTTTTTAGCCCGGAGACCCAGTACTTC.

This chain connects TRBV6-1 to TRBJ2-5; possibly TRBD1 for D (6 bases). The DNA end favors TRBJ2-7, so the J call may be wrong. Germline V gene data show CDR1 as MNHNS and CDR2 as SASEGT. The CDR3 covers 16 residues. DNA of the CDR3: TGTGCCAGCAGTGATCCTAGCAGGGGCCTCTCCTACGAGCAGTACTTC. This sequence encodes CASSDPSRGLSYEQYF.

V is TRBV19 and J is TRBJ2-7; TRBD2 matches at 10 bases. CDR1 is LNHDA, CDR2 SQIVND, per germline (reference sequence). The CDR3 spans 15 residues. V was pared by 7 bases and J by 3 bases, with 9 bases of the junction left unmatched. CDR3 amino acids: CASKLGTSEVYEQYF. As DNA, the CDR3 is TGTGCCAGTAAACTCGGGACTAGCGAGGTCTACGAGCAGTACTTC.

The V and J genes are TRBV6-6 and TRBJ2-1; 9 bases are a match to TRBD2. CDR1 and CDR2 (germline): MNHNY, SVGAGI (reference sequence). V dropped 6 bases and J dropped 9; count of bases not matched to a gene: 12. CDR3 length: 15 amino acids. The CDR3 DNA follows: TGTGCCAGCAGAGATGGGGGCGGGAGGGCCAGTGAGCAGTTCTTC. This codes for CASRDGGGRASEQFF.

The chain uses TRBV5-1 and TRBJ1-1; D is perhaps TRBD1 (6 bases). This CDR3 is 14 amino acids long. Germline CDR1 is SGHRS and CDR2 is YFSETQ. Trimming removed 3 bases from V and 0 bases from J, with 9 bases in between. CDR3 sequence reads: CASSSDSLNTEAFF. For the CDR3, the DNA is TGCGCCAGCAGCTCGGACAGCTTGAACACTGAAGCTTTCTTT.

This chain connects TRBV21-1 to TRBJ2-7; TRBD1 was called by the table and not checked on the DNA. TRBV21-1 is tagged as a pseudogene. This CDR3 spans 14 amino acids. CDR3 nucleotides: TGTGCCAGCAGCCCTAGGGACAGGTTCGACGAGCAGTACTTC. Amino acids: CASSPRDRFDEQYF.

This clone has only one observation. In DNA, the CDR3 is TGTGCCAGCAACACGAAGGGGGCGGGATCCTACGAGCAGTACTTC. Amino acid sequence: CASNTKGAGSYEQYF. The chain combines TRBV5-4 with TRBJ2-7, with D possibly matching TRBD1 (7 bases). Germline lookup yields CDR1 SGHNT and CDR2 YYREEE (reference sequence). V lost 6 bases and J lost 1, with 17 bases in between. This CDR3 is 15 amino acids long.

In its sample, this clone was seen once. The CDR3 nucleotides read TGTGCCAGCAGCTTTTTGGGGGCCGGGGAGCTGTTTTTT. Translation gives CASSFLGAGELFF. The V call is TRBV7-9, the J call TRBJ2-2, with D perhaps assigned TRBD1 or TRBD2 (5 bases each). The V and J ends lost 3 bases and 6 bases respectively, with 8 bases between them. The CDR3 runs 13 residues. Germline CDR1 and CDR2: SEHNR and FQNEAQ (reference sequence).

The chain employs TRBV2 and TRBJ2-5, with D perhaps TRBD1 (5 bases). This CDR3 has 11 amino acids. Germline CDR1 and CDR2: SNHLY and FYNNEI. With 6 bases removed from V and 7 bases from J, the gap between germline ends came to 9 bases. CDR3 bases: TGTGCCAGCAGAGGGGAAGGGACCCAGTACTTC. It encodes CASRGEGTQYF.

This clone was picked up one time. This chain connects TRBV27 to TRBJ2-2, with D uncertain. Germline lookup yields CDR1 MNHEY and CDR2 SMNVEV (reference sequence). Trimming took off 3 bases at V and 3 bases at J, with 8 bases between the two ends. This CDR3 contains 14 residues. Written as DNA, the CDR3 is TGTGCCAGCAGTTTCCGACAACACACCGGGGAGCTGTTTTTT. This encodes CASSFRQHTGELFF.

CDR3 amino acids: CASSFIPQRDTGELFF. CDR3 DNA: TGCGCCAGCAGCTTCATTCCCCAAAGGGACACCGGGGAGCTGTTTTTT. The rearrangement links TRBV5-1 to TRBJ2-2; no definite D call. Trimming took 2 bases from V and 3 from J, leaving 14 bases between them. Germline loops: CDR1 SGHRS, CDR2 YFSETQ. This CDR3 spans 16 amino acids.

V is TRBV28 and J is TRBJ2-3; D remains ambiguous. Germline assignment: CDR1 MDHEN and CDR2 SYDVKM. This CDR3 is built from 15 residues. Trimming shortened V by 5 bases and J by 2 bases, and 14 bases separated the two germline ends. CDR3: CASSSPPELTDTQYF. The CDR3 nucleotides are TGTGCCAGCAGTAGCCCCCCAGAGCTCACAGATACGCAGTATTTT.

This clone was seen a single time. The J gene is TRBJ1-1, the V gene TRBV6-5; D possibly corresponds to TRBD1 (6 bases). Germline values: CDR1 MNHEY, CDR2 SVGAGI. V lost 6 bases to trimming and J lost 4 bases, with 12 bases between them. The CDR3 loop spans 13 amino acids. CDR3 nucleotide sequence: TGTGCCAGCAGAGAGGGGGATATCACTGAAGCTTTCTTT. Its protein is CASREGDITEAFF.

The CDR3 nucleotides read TGTGCCAGCAGTGAGTACGGGGGCTATGGCTACACCTTC. Protein: CASSEYGGYGYTF. V gene TRBV2 combines with J gene TRBJ1-2, with D possibly being TRBD1 (5 bases). The germline V gene encodes CDR1 SNHLY and CDR2 FYNNEI. The CDR3 contains 13 residues. With 3 bases removed from V and 4 bases from J, the gap between germline ends came to 9 bases.

The rearrangement links TRBV10-2 to TRBJ2-2, with D unclear. There are 13 residues in the CDR3. V shed 5 bases and J shed 5 bases, with 9 bases lying between them. Germline CDR1 and CDR2: WSHSY and SAAADI. The CDR3 is CASSTDRTGELFF. The CDR3 DNA reads TGCGCCAGCAGTACGGACCGTACCGGGGAGCTGTTTTTT.

The V gene is TRBV27, the J gene TRBJ1-2; 7 bases are a match to TRBD1. Germline loops: CDR1 MNHEY, CDR2 SMNVEV (reference sequence). The trim removed 1 base at V and 6 bases at J, leaving 11 bases unmatched. There are 16 residues in the CDR3. CDR3 sequence (DNA): TGTGCCAGCAGTTTATATTGGTCGGGCAGGGGGGATGGCTACACCTTC. It is translated as CASSLYWSGRGDGYTF.

V and J are TRBV19 and TRBJ2-1; a weak D match, TRBD2 (8 bases). This CDR3 is 17 amino acids long. Germline V gene sequence: CDR1 LNHDA, CDR2 SQIVND (reference sequence). The V end lost 3 bases, the J end lost 9 bases, and 24 bases lay between the germline ends. CDR3 amino acids: CASSITGAGGRQGEQFF. The CDR3, as DNA: TGTGCCAGTAGTATTACAGGGGCCGGCGGGAGGCAGGGTGAGCAGTTCTTC.

For this clone: The germline gene is not matched at one end of the junction; a read error may be the cause. The V and J genes are TRBV25-1 and TRBJ2-7; 11 bases align to TRBD1. Germline CDR1 is MGHDK and CDR2 is SYGVNS. This CDR3 comprises 14 residues. DNA of the CDR3: TGTGCCAGCAGTGAAACGGGACAGGGGGTAGCGATCGACTTC. As protein: CASSETGQGVAIDF.

In DNA form, the CDR3 reads TGTGCCAGTACCCGAACATCCCGATATGGCTACACCTTC. Its translation: CASTRTSRYGYTF. The gene calls are TRBV19 and TRBJ1-2; D unresolved. Germline V gene lookup returns CDR1 LNHDA and CDR2 SQIVND (reference sequence). The CDR3 runs to 13 residues. The ends were cut back, 7 bases at V and 5 bases at J, with 14 bases in the middle.

The chain uses TRBV5-1 and TRBJ2-3, with D unclear. Germline V gene sequence: CDR1 SGHRS, CDR2 YFSETQ. Trimming took 4 bases from V and 1 from J, leaving 7 bases between them. The length of the CDR3 is 13 residues. The DNA of the CDR3 is TGCGCCAGCAGCGTATTAGGCACAGATACGCAGTATTTT. Translation: CASSVLGTDTQYF.

This chain uses TRBV11-3 with TRBJ2-5; D possibly corresponds to TRBD2 (6 bases). V was trimmed by 5 bases and J by 4 bases, leaving 17 bases between them. The CDR3 sequence is 15 residues long. The germline CDR1 and CDR2 sequences are SGHNT and YENEEA. For the CDR3, the DNA is TGTGCCAGCAGCCCCGGGGGTGTGTGGGGAGAGACCCAGTACTTC. This sequence encodes CASSPGGVWGETQYF.

This clone was recorded once. The chain carries TRBV11-2 and TRBJ2-1; D gene ambiguous. The CDR3 runs 15 residues. V was shortened by 1 base and J by 0 bases, with 7 bases between the two germline ends. The germline V gene has CDR1 SGHAT and CDR2 FQNNGV. The CDR3 is CASSLGSTSYNEQFF. In DNA, the CDR3 is TGTGCCAGCAGCTTAGGGAGCACCTCCTACAATGAGCAGTTCTTC.

V is TRBV19 and J is TRBJ2-7; a possible D gene is TRBD2 (5 bases). The CDR3 consists of 13 residues. The V and J ends lost 5 bases and 6 bases respectively, with 14 bases between them. The germline V gene has CDR1 LNHDA and CDR2 SQIVND (reference sequence). This CDR3 is CASSGRGFGEQYF. The CDR3 DNA sequence: TGTGCCAGTAGTGGACGAGGGTTCGGCGAGCAGTACTTC. The entire variable domain, with the rest obtained from reference TRBV19 and TRBJ2-7, is as follows: DGGITQSPKYLFRKEGQNVTLSCEQNLNHDAMYWYRQDPGQGLRLIYYSQIVNDFQKGDIAEGYSVSREKKESFPLTVTSAQKNPTAFYLCASSGRGFGEQYFGPGTRLTVT.